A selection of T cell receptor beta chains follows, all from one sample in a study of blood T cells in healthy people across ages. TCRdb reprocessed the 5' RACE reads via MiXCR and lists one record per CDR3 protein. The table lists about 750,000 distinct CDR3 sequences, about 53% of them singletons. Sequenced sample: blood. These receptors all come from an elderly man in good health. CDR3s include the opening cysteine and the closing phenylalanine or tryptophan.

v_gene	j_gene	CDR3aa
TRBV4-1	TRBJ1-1	CASSQDEAANTEAFF
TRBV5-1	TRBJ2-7	CASSPGRAATYEQYF
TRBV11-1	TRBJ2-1	CASSWAGQGAINEQFF
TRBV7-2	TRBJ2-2	CASSLVASANTGELFF
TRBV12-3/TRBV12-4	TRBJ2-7	CASSSRRDQLTPYEQYF
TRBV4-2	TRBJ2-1	CASSQDPGGWDEQFF
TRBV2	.	CASQKEQDIPYEQYF
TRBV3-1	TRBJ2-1	CASSQDPTRNEQFF
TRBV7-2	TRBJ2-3	CASSLFLVAGSGGPTDTQYF
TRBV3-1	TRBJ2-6	CASSPRDRGWGSGANVLTF
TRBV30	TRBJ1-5	CAWSVAPYSNQPQHF
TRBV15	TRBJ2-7	CAPWEQTDEQYF
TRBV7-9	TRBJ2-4	CASTKIEQVVSKNIQYF
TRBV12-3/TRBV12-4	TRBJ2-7	CASSPRRNEQYF
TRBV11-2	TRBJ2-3	CAGSSLRGGTSGRWVTGTQYF
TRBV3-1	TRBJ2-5	CASRERGGREETQYF
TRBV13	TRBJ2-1	CASSESGEQFF
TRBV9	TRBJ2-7	CASSVAGTSGNYEQYF
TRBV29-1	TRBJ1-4	CSVSGGDEKLFF
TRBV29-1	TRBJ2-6	CSGIRTDRSGANVLTF
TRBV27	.	CASSLRRGDEQYF
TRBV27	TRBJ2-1	CASSAGGDYNEQFF
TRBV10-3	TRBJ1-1	CAISKPSGVNTEAFF
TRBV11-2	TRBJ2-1	CASSLAGGLAEGRNEQFF